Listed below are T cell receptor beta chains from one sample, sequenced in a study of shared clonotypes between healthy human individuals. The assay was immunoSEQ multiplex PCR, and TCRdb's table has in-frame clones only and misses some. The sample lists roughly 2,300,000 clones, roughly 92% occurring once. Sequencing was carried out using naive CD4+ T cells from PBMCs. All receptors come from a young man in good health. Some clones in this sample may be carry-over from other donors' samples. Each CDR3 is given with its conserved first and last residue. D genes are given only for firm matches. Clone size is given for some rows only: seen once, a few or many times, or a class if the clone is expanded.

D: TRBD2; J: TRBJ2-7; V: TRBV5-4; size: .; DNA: TGTGCCAGCAGCTTGGGGGGACTAGCGGGCTCCTACGAGCAGTACTTC; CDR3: CASSLGGLAGSYEQYF
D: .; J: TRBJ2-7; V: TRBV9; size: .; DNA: TGTGCCAGCAGCCCTCAAGTCAGCTCCTACGAGCAGTACTTC; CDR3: CASSPQVSSYEQYF
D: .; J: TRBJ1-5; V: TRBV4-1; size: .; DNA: TGCGCCAGCAGCGCAGACAGACTACAGCCCCAGCATTTT; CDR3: CASSADRLQPQHF
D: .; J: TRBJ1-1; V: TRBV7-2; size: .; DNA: TGTGCCAGCAGCCTCCCAGTCGGTGTTTATACTGAAGCTTTCTTT; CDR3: CASSLPVGVYTEAFF
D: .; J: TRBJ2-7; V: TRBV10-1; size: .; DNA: TGCGCCAGCAGGGCCGGGCCCTCCATAGGTGAGCAGTACTTC; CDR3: CASRAGPSIGEQYF
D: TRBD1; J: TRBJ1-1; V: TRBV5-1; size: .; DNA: TGCGCCAGCAGCTTCACAGGGGATAACACTGAAGCTTTCTTT; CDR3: CASSFTGDNTEAFF
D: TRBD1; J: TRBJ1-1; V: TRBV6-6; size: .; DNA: TGTGCCAGCAGTTACCCACAGGGGATGGGCACTGAAGCTTTCTTT; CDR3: CASSYPQGMGTEAFF
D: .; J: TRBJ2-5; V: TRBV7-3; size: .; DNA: TGTGCCAGCAGCTTACGAGCTCAAGAGACCCAGTACTTC; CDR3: CASSLRAQETQYF
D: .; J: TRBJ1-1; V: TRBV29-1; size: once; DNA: TGCAGCGTCGCTACCGGCCGGGGGGGATCGATGAACACTGAAGCTTTCTTT; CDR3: CSVATGRGGSMNTEAFF
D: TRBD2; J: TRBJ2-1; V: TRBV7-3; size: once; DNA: TGTGCCAGCAGCTTAGCGGGAGGTTCAGCCACCTACAATGAGCAGTTCTTC; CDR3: CASSLAGGSATYNEQFF
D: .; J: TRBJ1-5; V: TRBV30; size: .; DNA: TGTGCCTGGAGGGGGCCCGGCGATCAGCCCCAGCATTTT; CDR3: CAWRGPGDQPQHF
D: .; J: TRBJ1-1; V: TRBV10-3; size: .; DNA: TGTGCCATCAGTGAGTCAGGGGGTGAAGCTTTCTTT; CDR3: CAISESGGEAFF
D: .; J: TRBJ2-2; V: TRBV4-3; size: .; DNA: TGCGCCAGCAGCCAAGACCCCACCCGCCAGGGCTCCGGCGGGGAGCTGTTTTTT; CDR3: CASSQDPTRQGSGGELFF
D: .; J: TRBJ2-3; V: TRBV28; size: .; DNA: TGTGCCAGCAGTGACACAGATACGCAGTATTTT; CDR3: CASSDTDTQYF
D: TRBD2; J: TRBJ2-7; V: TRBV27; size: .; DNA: TGTGCCAGCAGTTCTACCGGGACTAGCCGGAGGCGTAGCGAGCAGTACTTC; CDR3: CASSSTGTSRRRSEQYF
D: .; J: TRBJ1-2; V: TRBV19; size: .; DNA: TGTGCCAGTAGTCAAAATCCTAACTATGGCTACACCTTC; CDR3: CASSQNPNYGYTF
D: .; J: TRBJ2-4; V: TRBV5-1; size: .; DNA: TGCGCCAGCAGCCAAACGGGACACGAGTTAGACATTCAGTACTTC; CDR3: CASSQTGHELDIQYF
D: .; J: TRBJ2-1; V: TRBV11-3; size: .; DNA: TGTGCCAGCAGCTTACGGGGAACGGGAGTTTACAATGAGCAGTTCTTC; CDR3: CASSLRGTGVYNEQFF
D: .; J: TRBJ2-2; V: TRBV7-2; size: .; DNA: TGTGCCAGCAGCTTACCCCAGACAGTACCCGGGGAGCTGTTTTTT; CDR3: CASSLPQTVPGELFF
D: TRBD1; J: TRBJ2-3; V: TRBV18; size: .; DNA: TGTGCCAGCTCACCAGTTAAGGGGGCCCTCGGCACAGATACGCAGTATTTT; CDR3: CASSPVKGALGTDTQYF
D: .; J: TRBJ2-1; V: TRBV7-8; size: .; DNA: TGTGCCAGCAGCCTGGGGCAGGGAATTTCCCTCAATGAGCAGTTCTTC; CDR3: CASSLGQGISLNEQFF
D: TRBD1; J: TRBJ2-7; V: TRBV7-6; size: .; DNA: TGTGCCAGCAGCTTAGCTACGGGACAGGCTATCTACGAGCAGTACTTC; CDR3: CASSLATGQAIYEQYF
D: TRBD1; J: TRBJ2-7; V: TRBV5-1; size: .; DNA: TGCGCCAGCAGCGGTACCGGGACAGCCTACGAGCAGTACTTC; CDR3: CASSGTGTAYEQYF
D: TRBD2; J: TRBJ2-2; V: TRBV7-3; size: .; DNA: TGTGCCAGCAGCTTAATCGGGGGACTAGTCCCCGGGGAGCTGTTTTTT; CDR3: CASSLIGGLVPGELFF
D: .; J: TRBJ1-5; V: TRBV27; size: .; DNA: TGTGCCAGCAGTTTGGACAGACGCCAGCCCCAGCATTTT; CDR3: CASSLDRRQPQHF
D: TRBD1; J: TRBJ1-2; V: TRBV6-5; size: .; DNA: TGTGCCAGCAGTTATCAGGGGGCGAACTATGGCTACACCTTC; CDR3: CASSYQGANYGYTF
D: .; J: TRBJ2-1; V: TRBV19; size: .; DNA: TGTGCCAGTAGTATGGGACCCGCGAGCTCCTACAATGAGCAGTTCTTC; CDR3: CASSMGPASSYNEQFF
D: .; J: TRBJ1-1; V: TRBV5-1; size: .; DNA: TGTGCCAGCAGCTTGCCGTCAGGGATGAACACTGAAGCTTTCTTT; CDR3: CASSLPSGMNTEAFF
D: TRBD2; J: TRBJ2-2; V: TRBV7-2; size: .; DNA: TGTGCCAGCAGCTGGCGGGGGTCCGGGGAGCTGTTTTTT; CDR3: CASSWRGSGELFF
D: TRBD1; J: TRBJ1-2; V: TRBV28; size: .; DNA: TGTGCCAGCAGTTCCCCAGGACAGGGCAGAGGCTACACCTTC; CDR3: CASSSPGQGRGYTF
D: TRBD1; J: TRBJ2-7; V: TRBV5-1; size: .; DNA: TGCGCCAGCAGCCCGGGACAGGGTCACGAGCAGTACTTC; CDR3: CASSPGQGHEQYF
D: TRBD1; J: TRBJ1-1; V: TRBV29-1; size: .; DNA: TGCAGCGTGGGCGGGACAGGTGGGGCTTTCTTT; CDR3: CSVGGTGGAFF
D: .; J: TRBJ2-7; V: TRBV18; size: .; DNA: TGTGCCAGCTCACCTGGGACCCTCTGGGACGAGCAGTACTTC; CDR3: CASSPGTLWDEQYF
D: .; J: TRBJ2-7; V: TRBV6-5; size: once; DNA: TGTGCCAGCAGTTACAAGTGGCAGGGATCCTACGAGCAGTACTTC; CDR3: CASSYKWQGSYEQYF
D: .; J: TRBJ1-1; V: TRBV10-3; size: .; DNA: TGTGCCACCACCCGTGAAGGGCAGAACACTGAAGCTTTCTTT; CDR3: CATTREGQNTEAFF
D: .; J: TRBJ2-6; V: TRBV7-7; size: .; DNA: TGTGCCAGCAGCGTATCCGCCTCAAGGGCTGGGGCCAACGTCCTGACTTTC; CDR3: CASSVSASRAGANVLTF
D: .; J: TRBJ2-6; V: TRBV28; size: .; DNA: TGTGCCAGCGGACTTTCTGGGGCCAACGTCCTGACTTTC; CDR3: CASGLSGANVLTF
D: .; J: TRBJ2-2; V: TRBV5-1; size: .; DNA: TGCGCCAGCAGCGTGAGGGAGCTGTTTTTT; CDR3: CASSVRELFF
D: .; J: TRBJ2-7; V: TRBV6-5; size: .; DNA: TGTGCCAGCAGAACGGGATCGGGGCGCGAGCAGTACTTC; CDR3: CASRTGSGREQYF
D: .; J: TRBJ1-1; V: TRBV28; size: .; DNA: TGTGCCAGCAGCTCCGGGCTCGGGGCTTTCTTT; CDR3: CASSSGLGAFF
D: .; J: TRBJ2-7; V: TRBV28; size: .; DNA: TGTGCCAGCAGTTTAGGGGGAGGATCGTCCTACGAGCAGTACTTC; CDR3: CASSLGGGSSYEQYF
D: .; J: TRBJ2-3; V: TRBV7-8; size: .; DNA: TGTGCCAGCAGCTTTGGTCCAGATACGCAGTATTTT; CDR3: CASSFGPDTQYF
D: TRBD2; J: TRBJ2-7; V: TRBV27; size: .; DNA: TGTGCCAGCACCTCCTTGGGGGGGGTCGGTGAGCAGTACTTC; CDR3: CASTSLGGVGEQYF
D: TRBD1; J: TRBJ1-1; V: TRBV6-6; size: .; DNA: TGTGCCAGCAGTTACCTCCAGGGGGCAGACACTGAAGCTTTCTTT; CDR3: CASSYLQGADTEAFF
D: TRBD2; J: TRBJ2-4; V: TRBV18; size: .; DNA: TGTGCCAGCTCGAGACTAGCGGGAGTATCCCCCAAAAACATTCAGTACTTC; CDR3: CASSRLAGVSPKNIQYF
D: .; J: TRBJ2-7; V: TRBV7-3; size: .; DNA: TGTGCCAGCAGCTTGCAGGGCGGCTACGAGCAGTACTTC; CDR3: CASSLQGGYEQYF
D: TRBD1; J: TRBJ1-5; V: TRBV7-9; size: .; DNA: TGTGCCAGCAGCTTGGACAGGGATCAGCCCCAGCATTTT; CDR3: CASSLDRDQPQHF
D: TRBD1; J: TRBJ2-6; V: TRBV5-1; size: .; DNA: TGCGCCAGCGCCCGCGACAGGGGTAACTCTGGGGCCAACGTCCTGACTTTC; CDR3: CASARDRGNSGANVLTF
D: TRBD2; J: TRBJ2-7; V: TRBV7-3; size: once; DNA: TGTGCCAGCAGCTTGGGACTAGCGGGATCCTACGAGCAGTACTTC; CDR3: CASSLGLAGSYEQYF
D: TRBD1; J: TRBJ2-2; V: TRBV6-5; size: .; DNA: TGTGCCAGCAGTTTCCAGACAGGGGAGAACACCGGGGAGCTGTTTTTT; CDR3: CASSFQTGENTGELFF